Below are 24 T cell receptor beta chains sequenced from a single sample in a study of cytomegalovirus exposure and HLA in healthy donors. Profiling relied on immunoSEQ multiplex PCR, and the TCRdb table lists in-frame clones only, not all of them. The sample comprises about 130,000 clones, 70% to 85% of which are singletons, and roughly 27% rests with the top ten. Sequenced input: PBMCs. These receptors all stem from a man aged 25-45 years in good health and CMV-seropositive.

CDR3 coding DNA: TGTGCCAGCAGCTTAGGGGGTACTGGCTATGGCTACACCTTC. Its protein is CASSLGGTGYGYTF. The chain has TRBV5-4 and TRBJ1-2; D may be TRBD1 (6 bases). In germline, CDR1 is SGHNT, CDR2 YYREEE (reference sequence). V was pared by 2 bases and J by 4 bases, with 12 bases between. This CDR3 has 14 residues.

For this clone: Within the sample, other DNA sequences also encode this same CDR3. The rearrangement uses TRBV9 and TRBJ1-1; 7 bases are a match to TRBD1. Germline loops: CDR1 SGDLS, CDR2 YYNGEE. The V and J ends lost 0 bases and 5 bases, in that order; junction bases with no gene match: 4. This CDR3 comprises 14 residues. CDR3 coding DNA: TGTGCCAGCAGCGTAGGGACAGGTAGGACTGAAGCTTTCTTT. Translation: CASSVGTGRTEAFF.

This chain uses TRBV6-1 with TRBJ2-7; 10 positions match TRBD2. Germline CDR1 is MNHNS and CDR2 is SASEGT. CDR3 length: 15 amino acids. The trim removed 7 bases at V and 2 bases at J, leaving 8 bases unmatched. The CDR3 reads CASISSGGPTYEQYF. CDR3 DNA: TGTGCCAGCATCTCTAGCGGGGGCCCTACCTACGAGCAGTACTTC.

The V gene is TRBV7-2, the J gene TRBJ2-2, with D possibly being TRBD1 (5 bases). The length of the CDR3 is 16 residues. Trimming pared 4 bases from V and 5 bases from J, leaving 17 bases between. Germline V CDR1 and CDR2: SGHTA, FQGNSA. CDR3 in DNA: TGTGCCAGCAGCTCCCCGTCCAGGGTACGAACCGGGGAGCTGTTTTTT. This sequence encodes CASSSPSRVRTGELFF. Complete variable domain (other parts from reference TRBV7-2 and TRBJ2-2): GAGVSQSPSNKVTEKGKDVELRCDPISGHTALYWYRQSLGQGLEFLIYFQGNSAPDKSGLPSDRFSAERTGGSVSTLTIQRTQQEDSAVYLCASSSPSRVRTGELFFGEGSRLTVL.

V and J are TRBV5-6 and TRBJ2-2, with TRBD1 identical over 10 bases. Trimming cost V 4 bases and J 2 bases; bases outside gene matches: 5. This CDR3 region has 16 residues. Germline V gene sequence: CDR1 SGHDT, CDR2 YYEEEE. For the CDR3, the DNA is TGTGCCAGCAGCGGGGGGACAGGGGCTAACACCGGGGAGCTGTTTTTT. This gives the protein CASSGGTGANTGELFF.

This rearrangement joins TRBV19 to TRBJ2-7; D not certain. Trimming cost V 0 bases and J 6 bases, with 6 bases left between them. This CDR3 is built from 12 residues. Germline V lookup: CDR1 LNHDA, CDR2 SQIVND (reference sequence). This CDR3 is CASSIDSGEQYF. The CDR3 region has the DNA TGTGCCAGTAGTATAGATAGTGGCGAGCAGTACTTC.

The V gene is TRBV2, the J gene TRBJ1-2, with 9 bases that match TRBD1. V trimming: 3 bases; J trimming: 4 bases; junction bases outside the gene matches: 12. The CDR3 extends over 17 amino acids. Germline-derived CDR1 and CDR2 are SNHLY and FYNNEI. The CDR3 DNA is TGTGCCAGCAGTGATCTGGGACAGGGCATATGGATCTATGGCTACACCTTC. This sequence encodes CASSDLGQGIWIYGYTF.

V gene TRBV6-1 combines with J gene TRBJ2-4, with TRBD1 identical over 10 bases. V gave up 2 bases and J gave up 0 bases; unmatched junction bases: 13. Germline CDR1 MNHNS, CDR2 SASEGT. CDR3 length equals 20 residues. The DNA for the CDR3 is TGTGCCAGCAGTGAATCAACCGGGACAGGGGCCCTTCAAGCCAAAAACATTCAGTACTTC. This translates into CASSESTGTGALQAKNIQYF.

The chain links TRBV27 to TRBJ2-1; 9 positions match TRBD1. Per germline, CDR1 MNHEY and CDR2 SMNVEV (reference sequence). This CDR3 is 15 amino acids long. Trimming at V came to 6 bases and at J to 2 bases, leaving 5 bases not matched to a gene. The CDR3 region has the DNA TGTGCCAGCAGCCGGACAGGGGAGGCCTACAATGAGCAGTTCTTC. Translated, it gives CASSRTGEAYNEQFF.

The V call is TRBV9, the J call TRBJ2-7; 10 bases line up with TRBD2. V shed 0 bases, J shed 2 bases, and the junction held 8 bases outside the gene matches. Germline V gene lookup returns CDR1 SGDLS and CDR2 YYNGEE. The CDR3 contains 17 residues. CDR3 DNA sequence: TGTGCCAGCAGCGTAGGCCTAGCGGGAGATGGGACCTACGAGCAGTACTTC. The encoded protein is CASSVGLAGDGTYEQYF.

The chain links TRBV10-1 to TRBJ2-5; 8 bases match TRBD2. The length of the CDR3 is 15 residues. Germline V gene lookup returns CDR1 WNHNN and CDR2 SYGVQD (reference sequence). J was trimmed by 3 bases and V by 0 bases; bases with no gene match: 3. DNA of the CDR3: TGCGCCAGCAGTGAGTCGGTTAGCGGGAAAGAGACCCAGTACTTC. It is translated as CASSESVSGKETQYF.

The genes are TRBV9 and TRBJ2-3; TRBD2 agrees at 10 bases. The CDR3 is 17 amino acids. With V trimmed by 1 base and J by 2 bases, 7 bases remained unmatched. Germline-derived CDR1 and CDR2 are SGDLS and YYNGEE. CDR3 protein: CASSVSLLAGTTDTQYF. DNA for the CDR3: TGTGCCAGCAGCGTAAGTTTACTAGCGGGGACCACAGATACGCAGTATTTT.

The gene calls are TRBV7-2 and TRBJ2-5; 8 bases map to TRBD2. V shed 4 bases and J 3 bases; nucleotides not matched to a gene: 7. This CDR3 contains 15 residues. Germline lookup yields CDR1 SGHTA and CDR2 FQGNSA. The CDR3: CASSSPGLGEETQYF. The CDR3 DNA follows: TGTGCCAGCAGCTCCCCGGGACTAGGGGAAGAGACCCAGTACTTC.

The CDR3 spells CATSRDRGTGRLLAFF. CDR3 sequence (DNA): TGTGCCACCAGCAGAGATCGTGGGACAGGGCGTCTTCTGGCTTTCTTT. The chain recombines TRBV15 with TRBJ1-1, with 9 bases lining up with TRBD1. CDR3 length: 16 amino acids. Trimming at V came to 0 bases and at J to 11 bases, leaving 13 bases not matched to a gene. Germline V gives CDR1 LNHNV, CDR2 YYDKDF (reference sequence).

This chain uses TRBV5-1 with TRBJ1-1; the D is unclear. This CDR3 has 14 amino acids. The germline V gene encodes CDR1 SGHRS and CDR2 YFSETQ. Trimming shortened V by 4 bases and J by 1 base, and 11 bases separated the two germline ends. As DNA, the CDR3 is TGCGCCAGCAGCCCTCCACGGGGGAACACTGAAGCTTTCTTT. Amino acid sequence: CASSPPRGNTEAFF.

The rearrangement links TRBV4-1 to TRBJ2-2; no definite D call. V lost 0 bases to trimming and J lost 6 bases, with 5 bases between them. CDR3 size: 13 residues. CDR1 is MGHRA, CDR2 YSYEKL, per germline. The CDR3 protein is CASSQERAGELFF. CDR3 DNA: TGCGCCAGCAGCCAAGAACGCGCCGGGGAGCTGTTTTTT.

The chain joins TRBV5-1 to TRBJ1-1; TRBD1 matches 7 bases. This CDR3 has 15 residues. The V and J ends lost 2 bases and 1 base, in that order; junction bases with no gene match: 5. Germline V gene data show CDR1 as SGHRS and CDR2 as YFSETQ. CDR3 in DNA: TGCGCCAGCAGCTTAATGGGACAGCGGAACACTGAAGCTTTCTTT. Translated: CASSLMGQRNTEAFF.

This chain connects TRBV6-5 to TRBJ1-3; 7 positions agree with TRBD1. CDR3 length: 13 residues. Losses at the gene ends were 6 bases for V and 7 bases for J; bases not matched to a gene: 6. Germline CDR1 and CDR2: MNHEY and SVGAGI. The DNA of the CDR3 is TGTGCCAGCAGGCCGCCAGGGGGGAACACCATATATTTT. Its protein product is CASRPPGGNTIYF.

The rearrangement links TRBV6-5 to TRBJ2-7, with 10 bases fitting TRBD1. Germline CDR1 reads MNHEY; CDR2 reads SVGAGI. The CDR3 extends over 15 amino acids. The trim removed 1 base at V and 3 bases at J, leaving 3 bases unmatched. The DNA of the CDR3 is TGTGCCAGCAGTTACTTTCGGACAGGGGGCTACGAGCAGTACTTC. Translated, it gives CASSYFRTGGYEQYF.

This chain joins TRBV5-1 and TRBJ2-7; D is undetermined. The CDR3 loop spans 16 amino acids. Trimming pared 1 base from V and 1 base from J, leaving 15 bases between. The germline CDR1 and CDR2 sequences are SGHRS and YFSETQ. CDR3 loop: CASSLSLIMTSYEQYF. DNA of the CDR3: TGCGCCAGCAGCTTGAGCCTTATTATGACATCCTACGAGCAGTACTTC.

This rearrangement joins TRBV7-9 to TRBJ1-4; 7 nucleotides align to TRBD1. Germline trimming cut 5 bases from V and 4 bases from J; bases unmatched to any gene: 4. CDR3 size: 14 residues. Germline V gives CDR1 SEHNR, CDR2 FQNEAQ (reference sequence). The CDR3 loop is CASSLRDSNEKLFF. The CDR3 nucleotides read TGTGCCAGCAGCCTCCGGGACAGTAATGAAAAACTGTTTTTT.

V usage is TRBV2 and J usage is TRBJ2-3, with 10 nucleotides matching TRBD2. From germline, CDR1 is SNHLY and CDR2 FYNNEI. The CDR3 has 16 amino acids. V shed 4 bases and J 2 bases; nucleotides not matched to a gene: 6. CDR3 sequence (DNA): TGTGCCAGCAGTGTTAAGCGGGGGGGTCCCACAGATACGCAGTATTTT. This gives the protein CASSVKRGGPTDTQYF.

This sequence joins TRBV29-1 and TRBJ2-7; 10 bases match TRBD1. The ends lost 1 base at V and 7 bases at J; junction bases unmatched: 7. The germline gives CDR1 SQVTM, CDR2 ANQGSEA. The CDR3 is made up of 14 amino acids. CDR3 in DNA: TGCAGCGTTGAAGGGGACAGGGGCGGTTTTGAGCAGTACTTC. This translates into CSVEGDRGGFEQYF.

The chain employs TRBV25-1 and TRBJ1-4; TRBD1 agrees at 7 bases. The V gene end was trimmed by 8 bases and the J gene end by 3 bases; junction bases not matched to a gene: 18. Germline CDR1 is MGHDK and CDR2 is SYGVNS. The CDR3 covers 18 residues. CDR3 sequence reads: CASLTHISTGAPNEKLFF. The CDR3 DNA follows: TGTGCCAGCCTAACGCACATTAGTACAGGGGCGCCTAATGAAAAACTGTTTTTT.